The clone carrying this T cell receptor (beta chain) was detected only a few times. CDR1 and CDR2 (germline): SEHNR, FQNEAQ (reference sequence). Trimming pared 5 bases from V and 10 bases from J, leaving 14 bases between. The CDR3 loop spans 12 amino acids. This specimen comes from a study of T-cell reconstitution after alpha-beta-depleted transplantation in children. The library targeted TCRbeta and was prepared with unique molecular identifiers. Each CDR3 protein gets one entry after TCRdb re-called the PCR reads with MiXCR. Here the sample spans hundreds of thousands of distinct CDR3 sequences, around 17% being singletons.

The sample consisted of PBMCs from the stem cell graft donor, taken from the stem cell graft. The source of this sequence is a human donor who donated a stem cell graft to a child with acute myeloid leukemia. V and J are TRBV7-9 and TRBJ1-1; tentatively, D is TRBD1 (6 bases). This CDR3 is CASSPQGVVAFF. The CDR3 DNA reads as TGTGCCAGCAGCCCACAGGGTGTTGTAGCTTTCTTT.